Shown below are 16 T cell receptor beta chains from a single sample sequenced in a study of human T cells and chemical hapten exposure. One entry per CDR3 protein results from TCRdb running MiXCR on the RACE reads. The data contain more than 80,000 distinct CDR3 sequences, 9.5% to 15% of them singletons. Time point: pre-sensitization, week 0. The treatment was: therapeutic diphenylcyclopropenone sensitization with weekly scalp DPC. This material consisted of whole blood, taken in connection with sensitization to the hapten diphenylcyclopropenone (DPC). The origin of the receptors is a woman aged 50 to 60 with alopecia areata. Some clones in this sample may be carry-over from other donors' samples.

The chain carries TRBV11-2 and TRBJ2-2; D is possibly TRBD1 or TRBD2 (7 bases each). This CDR3 spans 14 amino acids. Germline V lookup: CDR1 SGHAT, CDR2 FQNNGV. Trimming left V 6 bases short and J 5 bases short, with 13 bases between. The CDR3 is CASSRQGGTGELFF. CDR3 nucleotide sequence: TGTGCCAGCAGTCGACAGGGAGGGACCGGGGAGCTGTTTTTT.

In its sample, this clonotype was seen many times. The rearrangement joins TRBV19 to TRBJ2-1; 7 nucleotides agree with TRBD2. Trimming at V came to 3 bases and at J to 4 bases, leaving 6 bases not matched to a gene. Looked up from germline, CDR1 is LNHDA and CDR2 is SQIVND (reference sequence). The CDR3 contains 15 residues. The DNA for the CDR3 is TGTGCCAGTAGTATGGAGCGGGGAGGGTACAATGAGCAGTTCTTC. Its translation is CASSMERGGYNEQFF. The whole variable domain, filled in from reference TRBV19 and TRBJ2-1, reads DGGITQSPKYLFRKEGQNVTLSCEQNLNHDAMYWYRQDPGQGLRLIYYSQIVNDFQKGDIAEGYSVSREKKESFPLTVTSAQKNPTAFYLCASSMERGGYNEQFFGPGTRLTVL.

This chain links TRBV15 with TRBJ1-4; D is unclear. The germline gives CDR1 LNHNV, CDR2 YYDKDF (reference sequence). The CDR3 loop spans 18 amino acids. V shed 3 bases and J shed 5 bases, with 22 bases lying between them. The CDR3 coding sequence is TGTGCCACCAGCAGGGACTTTTCCTCGGGCGGAAAGAATGAAAAACTGTTTTTT. It is translated as CATSRDFSSGGKNEKLFF.

V usage is TRBV28 and J usage is TRBJ2-7, with D tentatively TRBD2 (5 bases). This CDR3 has 14 amino acids. CDR1 and CDR2 from the germline V gene are MDHEN and SYDVKM. Trimming removed 4 bases from V and 2 bases from J, with 12 bases in between. In DNA form, the CDR3 reads TGTGCCAGCAGTTCAGCGGTTACACCCTACGAGCAGTACTTC. Translating gives CASSSAVTPYEQYF.

This clonotype was detected only a few times. The V gene is TRBV5-4, the J gene TRBJ2-3, with TRBD2 matching 7 bases. Germline CDR1 reads SGHNT; CDR2 reads YYREEE (reference sequence). The CDR3 runs 17 residues. J was trimmed by 1 base and V by 4 bases; bases with no gene match: 12. CDR3 region: CASSRLLGGGRTDTQYF. Here the CDR3 DNA reads TGTGCCAGCAGCCGATTATTGGGGGGAGGGCGCACAGATACGCAGTATTTT. Full variable domain (missing parts from reference TRBV5-4 and TRBJ2-3): ETGVTQSPTHLIKTRGQQVTLRCSSQSGHNTVSWYQQALGQGPQFIFQYYREEENGRGNFPPRFSGLQFPNYSSELNVNALELDDSALYLCASSRLLGGGRTDTQYFGPGTRLTVL.

The sample holds a few counts of this clonotype. The chain uses TRBV5-1 and TRBJ2-3; 10 positions agree with TRBD2. CDR1 SGHRS and CDR2 YFSETQ come from the germline V gene. CDR3 length: 14 residues. The junction had 4 bases not matched to a gene; V was cut back by 4 bases and J by 5 bases. CDR3 sequence: CASSSGGAGDTQYF. CDR3 sequence (DNA): TGCGCCAGCAGCAGCGGGGGGGCCGGAGATACGCAGTATTTT.

This clonotype was detected only once. The chain links TRBV11-2 to TRBJ2-7; 7 bases match TRBD1. J lost 2 bases, V lost 3 bases, and 7 bases had no gene match. CDR1 SGHAT and CDR2 FQNNGV come from the germline V gene. This CDR3 is 15 amino acids long. Written as DNA, the CDR3 is TGTGCCAGCAGCTTTGTTCGTGACAGGGCCTACGAGCAGTACTTC. Protein: CASSFVRDRAYEQYF.

The V call is TRBV11-3, the J call TRBJ2-1; a weak D match, TRBD2 (6 bases). V shed 3 bases and J shed 10 bases, with 19 bases lying between them. There are 15 residues in the CDR3. Germline V lookup: CDR1 SGHNT, CDR2 YENEEA. The CDR3 bases are TGTGCCAGCAGCTTGGGGGGTGCAAGCGGCACAGAGCAGTTCTTC. Its protein product is CASSLGGASGTEQFF.

This clonotype was seen repeatedly, ten times or more. The chain recombines TRBV6-2 or TRBV6-3 with TRBJ1-1; D is perhaps TRBD1 (6 bases). The CDR3 is 14 residues long. CDR1 and CDR2 from the germline V gene are MNHEY and SVGEGT. Trimming took off 8 bases at V and 3 bases at J, with 16 bases between the two ends. The CDR3 DNA reads TGTGCCAGCTCCTACAGGGAAAGGGACACTGAAGCTTTCTTT. Translation: CASSYRERDTEAFF.

This clonotype was counted only a few times. The rearrangement links TRBV4-3 to TRBJ2-1, with TRBD2 matching 13 bases. Trimming cost V 1 base and J 13 bases; bases outside gene matches: 13. The CDR3 spans 17 residues. The germline V gene has CDR1 LGHNA and CDR2 YSLEER. The CDR3 nucleotides read TGCGCCAGCAGCCAAGGGGGGCCGGGACTAGCGGGAATCGGTCAGTTCTTC. This gives the protein CASSQGGPGLAGIGQFF.

This clonotype was counted many times. The CDR3 loop is CASSRQRNTIYF. CDR3 bases: TGTGCCAGCAGCAGACAGAGAAACACCATATATTTT. The chain carries TRBV14 and TRBJ1-3, with D tentatively TRBD1 (5 bases). V was trimmed by 5 bases and J by 5 bases, leaving 7 bases between them. Germline values: CDR1 SGHDN, CDR2 FVKESK. CDR3 length: 12 amino acids.

This sequence joins TRBV7-2 and TRBJ2-1, with 12 bases lining up with TRBD2. This CDR3 spans 16 amino acids. The V gene's germline CDR1 is SGHTA and CDR2 FQGNSA. Trimming took 8 bases from V and 7 from J; bases not matched to a gene: 12. The chain's CDR3 is CASGRPSGGASNEQFF. Written as DNA, the CDR3 is TGTGCCAGCGGCCGTCCTAGCGGGGGGGCCAGTAATGAGCAGTTCTTC.

This clonotype was seen a handful of times. This chain joins TRBV28 and TRBJ1-5, with D possibly being TRBD1 (5 bases). The V end was cut by 2 bases, the J end by 15 bases, with 14 bases between. Germline CDR1 MDHEN, CDR2 SYDVKM. CDR3 length: 12 residues. The CDR3 protein is CASSLVDSRRHF. The CDR3 region has the DNA TGTGCCAGCAGTTTAGTCGACAGCCGTAGGCATTTT.

This clonotype was seen only a few times. V usage is TRBV5-4 and J usage is TRBJ2-5; TRBD1 is a possible D gene (6 bases). This CDR3 is 13 amino acids long. Trimming left V 1 base short and J 3 bases short, with 7 bases between. CDR1 and CDR2 from the germline V gene are SGHNT and YYREEE (reference sequence). The CDR3 here is CASSLNREETQYF. CDR3 DNA sequence: TGTGCCAGCAGCTTGAACAGGGAAGAGACCCAGTACTTC. The variable domain in full, with the rest retrieved from reference TRBV5-4 and TRBJ2-5, is ETGVTQSPTHLIKTRGQQVTLRCSSQSGHNTVSWYQQALGQGPQFIFQYYREEENGRGNFPPRFSGLQFPNYSSELNVNALELDDSALYLCASSLNREETQYFGPGTRLLVL.

V and J are TRBV27 and TRBJ2-7, with D hard to call. The V end was cut by 6 bases, the J end by 3 bases, with 21 bases between. CDR1 is MNHEY, CDR2 SMNVEV, per germline (reference sequence). This CDR3 has 16 amino acids. The CDR3 sequence is CASSPALMAWGYEQYF. As DNA, the CDR3 is TGTGCCAGCAGCCCTGCCCTGATGGCCTGGGGCTACGAGCAGTACTTC.

With respect to this clonotype: The junction differs from germline at one of its ends, possibly a read error. V gene TRBV7-7 combines with J gene TRBJ2-1, with a weak D call TRBD1 (5 bases). This CDR3 comprises 15 residues. The germline V gene encodes CDR1 SSHAT and CDR2 FNYEAQ (reference sequence). The CDR3 DNA sequence: TGTGCTAGCAGCTCCTCAGGGAACTCCTACAATGAGCAGTTCTTC. Translation: CASSSSGNSYNEQFF.